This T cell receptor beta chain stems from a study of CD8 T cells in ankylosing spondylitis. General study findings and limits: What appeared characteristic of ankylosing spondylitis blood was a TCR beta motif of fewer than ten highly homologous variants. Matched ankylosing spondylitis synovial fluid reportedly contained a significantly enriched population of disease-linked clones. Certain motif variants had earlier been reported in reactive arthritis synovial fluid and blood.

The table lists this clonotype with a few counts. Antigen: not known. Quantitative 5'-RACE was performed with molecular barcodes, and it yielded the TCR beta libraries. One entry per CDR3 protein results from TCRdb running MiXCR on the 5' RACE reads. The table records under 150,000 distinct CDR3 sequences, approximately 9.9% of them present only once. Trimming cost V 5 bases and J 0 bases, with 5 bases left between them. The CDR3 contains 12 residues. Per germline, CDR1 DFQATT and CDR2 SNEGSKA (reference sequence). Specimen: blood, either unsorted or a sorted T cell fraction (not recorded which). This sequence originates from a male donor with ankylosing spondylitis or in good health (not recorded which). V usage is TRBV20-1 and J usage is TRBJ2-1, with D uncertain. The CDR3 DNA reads TGCAGTGCTGACCGCTCCTACAATGAGCAGTTCTTC. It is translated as CSADRSYNEQFF.